The present T cell receptor (beta chain) was sequenced within a study of Ad26.COV2.S vaccination and SARS-CoV-2 variants. In the study overall: Intramuscular Ad26.COV2.S at 5x10^10 or 1x10^11 viral particles.

Treatment defined: about 20 received Ad26.COV2.S at low or high dose, single or two shots; 5 received placebo; per-sample allocation not given. Sample collection was performed on day 63 after the first vaccine or placebo injection. General observations from the study: Substantial breadth in spike-specific CD8+ and CD4+ T cell responses was reportedly seen after vaccination.

Data came from immunoSEQ multiplex PCR; TCRdb stores just in-frame clones and leaves some out. The sample consists of fewer than 600,000 clones, 80% to 90% of them appearing once. On this clone itself: Its antigen is still unknown.

This CDR3 contains 15 residues. V gave up 1 base and J gave up 8 bases, with 17 bases separating them. From germline, CDR1 is SGHTA and CDR2 FQGNSA. Sequenced material: peripheral blood, taken in a trial of Ad26.COV2.S vaccine versus placebo. J is TRBJ1-2 and V is TRBV7-2, with D unclear. The clonotype comes from a person between 18 and 60 years old who received the Ad26.COV2.S COVID-19 vaccine or a placebo. CDR3 in DNA: TGTGCCAGCAGCTTAGACGCTTTGGGCGGAAGAGGCTACACCTTC. Translation gives CASSLDALGGRGYTF.